Listed below are T cell receptor beta chains from one sample, sequenced in a study of CD8 T cells in ankylosing spondylitis. One entry per CDR3 protein results from TCRdb running MiXCR on the 5' RACE reads. The sample shows about 130,000 distinct CDR3 sequences, roughly 6.6% of them seen only once. The sample comprised blood, either unsorted or a sorted T cell fraction (not recorded which). These receptor sequences come from a male donor with ankylosing spondylitis or in good health (not recorded which). Both conserved end residues are part of each CDR3. The order of the fields is clone size, V gene, D gene, J gene, CDR3 protein, CDR3 DNA. D genes are given only for firm matches. A row's size may be missing; if present it is once, few, many or a size class.

abundance: many
v_gene: TRBV5-5
d_gene: TRBD1
j_gene: TRBJ1-2
CDR3aa: CASSSTGGRGYTF
CDR3nt: TGTGCCAGCAGCTCTACAGGGGGCAGAGGCTACACCTTC

abundance: many
v_gene: TRBV20-1
d_gene: TRBD1
j_gene: TRBJ2-2
CDR3aa: CSATGGSTGELFF
CDR3nt: TGCAGTGCTACAGGGGGCTCCACCGGGGAGCTGTTTTTT

abundance: many
v_gene: TRBV5-1
d_gene: TRBD1
j_gene: TRBJ1-2
CDR3aa: CASSLARDRANYGYTF
CDR3nt: TGCGCCAGCAGCTTGGCTCGGGACAGGGCGAACTATGGCTACACCTTC

abundance: .
v_gene: TRBV19
d_gene: TRBD1
j_gene: TRBJ2-7
CDR3aa: CASSAAGTGGPYEQYF
CDR3nt: TGTGCCAGTAGTGCAGCCGGGACAGGGGGCCCCTACGAGCAGTACTTC

abundance: many
v_gene: TRBV3-1
d_gene: .
j_gene: TRBJ2-2
CDR3aa: CASSHLVSSGNTGELFF
CDR3nt: TGTGCCAGCAGCCACCTAGTCAGTAGCGGAAACACCGGGGAGCTGTTTTTT

abundance: many
v_gene: TRBV4-2
d_gene: .
j_gene: TRBJ2-7
CDR3aa: CASSQVRVVAYEQYF
CDR3nt: TGTGCCAGCAGCCAAGTCCGGGTAGTAGCCTACGAGCAGTACTTC

abundance: many
v_gene: TRBV20-1
d_gene: .
j_gene: TRBJ1-1
CDR3aa: CSAHPLGQIEAFF
CDR3nt: TGCAGTGCCCACCCCCTGGGCCAGATTGAAGCTTTCTTT

abundance: once
v_gene: TRBV4-1
d_gene: .
j_gene: TRBJ2-7
CDR3aa: CAMSHDSSYEQYF
CDR3nt: TGTGCCATGAGCCACGACAGTTCCTACGAGCAGTACTTC

abundance: many
v_gene: TRBV12-3/TRBV12-4
d_gene: TRBD2
j_gene: TRBJ2-5
CDR3aa: CASRRGAPETQYF
CDR3nt: TGTGCCAGCAGGCGGGGGGCCCCAGAGACCCAGTACTTC

abundance: many
v_gene: TRBV7-8
d_gene: .
j_gene: TRBJ2-5
CDR3aa: CASTSQGRGETQYF
CDR3nt: TGTGCCAGCACATCGCAAGGGCGAGGAGAGACCCAGTACTTC

abundance: many
v_gene: TRBV4-2
d_gene: TRBD2
j_gene: TRBJ2-3
CDR3aa: CASSQGTSGNTGTDTQYF
CDR3nt: TGTGCCAGCAGCCAAGGGACTAGCGGGAATACCGGCACAGATACGCAGTATTTT

abundance: many
v_gene: TRBV5-6
d_gene: .
j_gene: TRBJ1-1
CDR3aa: CASSGTGFSTEAFF
CDR3nt: TGTGCCAGCAGCGGAACAGGGTTTAGCACTGAAGCTTTCTTT

abundance: many
v_gene: TRBV18
d_gene: .
j_gene: TRBJ1-2
CDR3aa: CASRPGRLNGYTF
CDR3nt: TGTGCCAGCCGACCGGGACGTTTGAATGGCTACACCTTC

abundance: many
v_gene: TRBV10-3
d_gene: TRBD2
j_gene: TRBJ2-1
CDR3aa: CAISMGSGGVNEQFF
CDR3nt: TGTGCCATCTCTATGGGTAGCGGGGGGGTCAATGAGCAGTTCTTC

abundance: .
v_gene: TRBV20-1
d_gene: .
j_gene: TRBJ1-4
CDR3aa: CSARSGGDEKLFF
CDR3nt: TGCAGTGCTAGATCAGGAGGGGATGAAAAACTGTTTTTT

abundance: many
v_gene: TRBV13
d_gene: .
j_gene: TRBJ2-2
CDR3aa: CASSSDREKNTGELFF
CDR3nt: TGTGCCAGCAGCTCAGACCGGGAGAAAAACACCGGGGAGCTGTTTTTT

abundance: many
v_gene: TRBV4-2
d_gene: .
j_gene: TRBJ2-3
CDR3aa: CASSQGGRDGTDTQYF
CDR3nt: TGTGCCAGCAGCCAAGGGGGTAGGGATGGCACAGATACGCAGTATTTT

abundance: many
v_gene: TRBV29-1
d_gene: TRBD1
j_gene: TRBJ1-1
CDR3aa: CSVRQGAGSTEAFF
CDR3nt: TGCAGCGTGAGACAGGGGGCGGGGAGCACTGAAGCTTTCTTT